Following are 3 T cell receptor beta chains from one sample sequenced in a study of CD8+ T cells in alopecia areata. In each case, RNA was isolated and then reverse transcribed into cDNA as the sequencing template. Sequencing used immunoSEQ multiplex PCR; TCRdb keeps in-frame clones, though not all of them. The profile shows more than 95,000 clones, roughly 50% of them singletons. Regarding treatment: oral pan-JAK inhibitor, 5-10 mg twice daily. The source was CD8+ T cells sorted from blood, collected at week 4, from a patient treated with tofacitinib. Receptors were obtained from a human donor with alopecia areata.

There are a few counts of this clone. The V and J genes are TRBV30 and TRBJ2-1; no definite D call. Germline V gene sequence: CDR1 GTSNPN, CDR2 SVGIG (reference sequence). Trimming removed 5 bases at V and 4 bases at J, with 3 bases between. The CDR3 runs 10 residues. CDR3 in DNA: TGTGCCTGGGCGTACAATGAGCAGTTCTTC. Translated, it gives CAWAYNEQFF.

This clone was seen a handful of times. The chain links TRBV29-1 to TRBJ2-7; D perhaps matches TRBD1 (6 bases). Germline V gene lookup returns CDR1 SQVTM and CDR2 ANQGSEA. The CDR3 has 12 amino acids. The V end was cut by 8 bases, the J end by 3 bases, with 14 bases between. CDR3 sequence: CSPCGRGYEQYF. The DNA of the CDR3 is TGCAGCCCGTGCGGCAGGGGCTACGAGCAGTACTTC.

This clone has just a few counts. The V call is TRBV7-6, the J call TRBJ2-7; TRBD2 aligns across 11 bases. The CDR3 loop spans 14 amino acids. Germline V gene data show CDR1 as SGHVS and CDR2 as FNYEAQ. J gave up 5 bases and V 1 base, and 1 base lay outside the gene matches. In nucleotides, the CDR3 is TGTGCCAGCAGCTTAGTAGCGGGGGGGCACGAGCAGTACTTC. It encodes CASSLVAGGHEQYF. Combining the CDR3 with reference TRBV7-6 and TRBJ2-7 gives the whole variable domain GAGVSQSPRYKVTKRGQDVALRCDPISGHVSLYWYRQALGQGPEFLTYFNYEAQQDKSGLPNDRFSAERPEGSISTLTIQRTEQRDSAMYRCASSLVAGGHEQYFGPGTRLTVT.